One and the same sample provided the 5 T cell receptor beta chains below, sequenced in a study of human T cells and chemical hapten exposure. TCRdb re-derived calls from the RACE reads in MiXCR, one entry per CDR3 protein. The table lists more than 75,000 distinct CDR3 sequences, roughly 10% of them singletons. Time point described: patch test 2, 6 weeks after DPC sensitization. Treatment described: therapeutic diphenylcyclopropenone sensitization with weekly scalp DPC. The source material was whole blood, sampled in connection with sensitization to the hapten diphenylcyclopropenone (DPC). The receptors originated from a woman in her twenties or thirties with alopecia areata. Some clones in this sample may be carry-over from other donors' samples.

Many counts were recorded for this clonotype. The genes are TRBV11-2 and TRBJ1-1; tentatively, D is TRBD1 (5 bases). The V gene lost 5 bases and the J gene lost 1 base, with 8 bases spanning the gap. The CDR3 consists of 13 residues. Germline lookup yields CDR1 SGHAT and CDR2 FQNNGV. CDR3 region: CASSVGQNTEAFF. CDR3 bases: TGTGCCAGCAGCGTCGGACAGAACACTGAAGCTTTCTTT.

This clonotype was seen at least ten times. This rearrangement joins TRBV29-1 to TRBJ1-2; TRBD1 matches 7 bases. V shed 4 bases and J 2 bases; nucleotides not matched to a gene: 1. Germline V gives CDR1 SQVTM, CDR2 ANQGSEA. The CDR3 has 12 residues. The CDR3 loop reads CSVATGNYGYTF. DNA of the CDR3: TGCAGCGTTGCGACAGGGAACTATGGCTACACCTTC.

A word on this clonotype: A read error may produce the germline difference seen at one junction end. V usage is TRBV20-1 and J usage is TRBJ2-3; no firm D call. The CDR3 loop spans 14 amino acids. Per germline, CDR1 DFQATT and CDR2 SNEGSKA (reference sequence). The CDR3 nucleotides are TGTAGTGCTAGTTCCAACTCAGGCGCAGATACGCAGTATTTT. Amino acids: CSASSNSGADTQYF.

In this sample, this clonotype turned up many times. The genes are TRBV20-1 and TRBJ2-1; 14 bases are a match to TRBD2. Germline V gene lookup returns CDR1 DFQATT and CDR2 SNEGSKA (reference sequence). V was pared by 1 base and J by 7 bases, with 3 bases of the junction left unmatched. The CDR3 loop spans 15 amino acids. The CDR3 reads CSARGGTSGSNEQFF. Written as DNA, the CDR3 is TGCAGTGCTAGAGGCGGGACTAGCGGGAGTAATGAGCAGTTCTTC.

Regarding this clonotype: A single base separates this from a much larger clone, so it may be a read error. The chain joins TRBV19 to TRBJ2-5, with D possibly TRBD1 on 6 matching bases. V lost 6 bases and J 0 bases, leaving 11 bases between the germline ends. The length of the CDR3 is 14 residues. The germline V gene encodes CDR1 LNHDA and CDR2 SQIVND (reference sequence). CDR3 coding DNA: TGTGCCAGTAGACCCGGACAGAACCAAGAGACCCAGTACTTC. It specifies CASRPGQNQETQYF.